This paragraph covers one T cell receptor (beta chain) sequence. These data are taken from a study of CD8 T cells in ankylosing spondylitis. V shed 3 bases and J shed 5 bases, with 13 bases lying between them. The CDR3 is made up of 15 amino acids. Germline V gives CDR1 SEHNR, CDR2 FQNEAQ (reference sequence). TCRdb used MiXCR to reprocess the 5' RACE reads, holding one entry per CDR3 protein. The data contain 250,000 to 350,000 distinct CDR3 sequences, roughly 20% of them seen just once; the ten biggest clones take up around 3.2%. The chain uses TRBV7-9 and TRBJ2-2, with D perhaps being TRBD1 or TRBD2 (5 bases each). This receptor was identified in a female donor with ankylosing spondylitis or in good health (not recorded which). Sample: blood, either unsorted or a sorted T cell fraction (not recorded which). In DNA, the CDR3 is TGTGCCAGCAGCTTCGGGGCAGGGCCTACCGGGGAGCTGTTTTTT. Protein product: CASSFGAGPTGELFF.